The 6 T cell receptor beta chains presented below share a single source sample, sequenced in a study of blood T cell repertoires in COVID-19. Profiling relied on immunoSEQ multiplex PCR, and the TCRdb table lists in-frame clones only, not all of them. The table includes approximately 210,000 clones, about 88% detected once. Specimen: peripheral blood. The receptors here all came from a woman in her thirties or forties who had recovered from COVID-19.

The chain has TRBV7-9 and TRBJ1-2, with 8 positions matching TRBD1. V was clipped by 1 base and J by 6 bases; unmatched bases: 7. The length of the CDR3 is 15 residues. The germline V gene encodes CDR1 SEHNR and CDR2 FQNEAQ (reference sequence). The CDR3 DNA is TGTGCCAGCAGCTTAGGGGCAGGGGGCGAAGATGGCTACACCTTC. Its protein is CASSLGAGGEDGYTF.

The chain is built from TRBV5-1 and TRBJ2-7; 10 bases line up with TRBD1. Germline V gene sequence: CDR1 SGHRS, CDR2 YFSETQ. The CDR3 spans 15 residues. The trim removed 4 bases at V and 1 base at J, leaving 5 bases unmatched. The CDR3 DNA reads TGCGCCAGCAGCGGGGGACAGGGGTTATCCTACGAGCAGTACTTC. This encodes CASSGGQGLSYEQYF.

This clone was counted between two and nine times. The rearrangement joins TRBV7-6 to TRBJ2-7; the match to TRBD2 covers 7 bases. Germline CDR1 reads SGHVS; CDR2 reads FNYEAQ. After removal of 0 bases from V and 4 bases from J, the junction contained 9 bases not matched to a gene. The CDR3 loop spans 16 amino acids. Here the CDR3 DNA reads TGTGCCAGCAGCTTAGCAGCCGGGACTACCGTGTACGAGCAGTACTTC. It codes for CASSLAAGTTVYEQYF. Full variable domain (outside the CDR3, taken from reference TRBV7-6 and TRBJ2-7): GAGVSQSPRYKVTKRGQDVALRCDPISGHVSLYWYRQALGQGPEFLTYFNYEAQQDKSGLPNDRFSAERPEGSISTLTIQRTEQRDSAMYRCASSLAAGTTVYEQYFGPGTRLTVT.

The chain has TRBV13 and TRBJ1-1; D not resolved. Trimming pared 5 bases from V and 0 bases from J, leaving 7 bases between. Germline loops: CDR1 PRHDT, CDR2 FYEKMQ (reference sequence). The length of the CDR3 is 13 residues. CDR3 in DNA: TGTGCCAGCAGCACCGAGGTGAACACTGAAGCTTTCTTT. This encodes CASSTEVNTEAFF.

Written as DNA, the CDR3 is TGTGCCAGCAGTCACACAGGGGGTGGGGACACTGAAGCTTTCTTT. Translating it yields CASSHTGGGDTEAFF. The chain carries TRBV27 and TRBJ1-1, with TRBD1 matching over 8 bases. From germline, CDR1 is MNHEY and CDR2 SMNVEV (reference sequence). This CDR3 is 15 amino acids long. The V gene end was trimmed by 5 bases and the J gene end by 3 bases; junction bases not matched to a gene: 8.

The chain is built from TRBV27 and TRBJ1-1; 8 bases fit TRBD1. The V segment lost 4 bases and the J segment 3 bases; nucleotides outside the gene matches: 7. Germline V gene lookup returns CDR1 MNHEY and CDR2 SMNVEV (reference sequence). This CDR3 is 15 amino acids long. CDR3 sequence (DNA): TGTGCCAGCAGTTCAGGGGGCGCGAAGTACACTGAAGCTTTCTTT. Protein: CASSSGGAKYTEAFF.